This T cell receptor beta chain was recovered during a study of OX40 agonist ivuxolimab in advanced cancers. Across the study: One hepatocellular carcinoma and a couple of cutaneous melanoma patients partially responded. Study-level findings and limits: Circulating CD4+ and CD8+ T cells showed clonal expansion by week 6 at 0.1 to 3.0 mg/kg. Antigens targeted by the expanded peripheral T cells were not determined.

As for this clone: Its antigen is undetermined.

Produced via immunoSEQ multiplex PCR; TCRdb's table is partial and in-frame only. The sample holds over 150,000 clones, roughly 92% seen once. This CDR3 comprises 15 residues. Germline V gene sequence: CDR1 GTSNPN, CDR2 SVGIG (reference sequence). V dropped 1 base and J dropped 5; count of bases not matched to a gene: 5. The chain carries TRBV30 and TRBJ2-5; 12 bases line up with TRBD1. This sample comprised CD4+ or CD8+ T cells sorted from blood, obtained in a trial of the OX40 agonist ivuxolimab. The TCR originated in an adult with an advanced solid tumor such as melanoma, head and neck, liver or kidney cancer. In DNA, the CDR3 is TGTGCCTGGAGTGGGGGACAGGGGGCGAGGGAGACCCAGTACTTC. It codes for CAWSGGQGARETQYF.